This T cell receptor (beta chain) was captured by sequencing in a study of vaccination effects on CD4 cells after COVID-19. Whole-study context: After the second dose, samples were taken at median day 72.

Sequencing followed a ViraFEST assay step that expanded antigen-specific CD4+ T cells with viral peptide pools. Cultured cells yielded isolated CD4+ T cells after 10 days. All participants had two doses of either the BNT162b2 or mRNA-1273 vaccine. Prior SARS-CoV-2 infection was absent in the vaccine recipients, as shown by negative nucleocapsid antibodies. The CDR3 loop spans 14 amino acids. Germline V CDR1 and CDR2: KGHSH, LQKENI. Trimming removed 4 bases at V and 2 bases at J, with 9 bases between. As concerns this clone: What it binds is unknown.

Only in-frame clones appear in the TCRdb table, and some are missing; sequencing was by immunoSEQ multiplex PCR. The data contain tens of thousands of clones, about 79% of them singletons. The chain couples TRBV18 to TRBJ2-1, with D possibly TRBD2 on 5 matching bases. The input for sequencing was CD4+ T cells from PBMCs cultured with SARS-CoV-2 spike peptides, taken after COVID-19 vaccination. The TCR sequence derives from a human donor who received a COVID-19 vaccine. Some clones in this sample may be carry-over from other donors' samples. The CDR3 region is CASSRRDTYNEQFF. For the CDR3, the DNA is TGTGCCAGCTCACGTCGGGATACCTACAATGAGCAGTTCTTC. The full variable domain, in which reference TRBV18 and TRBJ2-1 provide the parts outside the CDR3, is NAGVMQNPRHLVRRRGQEARLRCSPMKGHSHVYWYRQLPEEGLKFMVYLQKENIIDESGMPKERFSAEFPKEGPSILRIQQVVRGDSAAYFCASSRRDTYNEQFFGPGTRLTVL.